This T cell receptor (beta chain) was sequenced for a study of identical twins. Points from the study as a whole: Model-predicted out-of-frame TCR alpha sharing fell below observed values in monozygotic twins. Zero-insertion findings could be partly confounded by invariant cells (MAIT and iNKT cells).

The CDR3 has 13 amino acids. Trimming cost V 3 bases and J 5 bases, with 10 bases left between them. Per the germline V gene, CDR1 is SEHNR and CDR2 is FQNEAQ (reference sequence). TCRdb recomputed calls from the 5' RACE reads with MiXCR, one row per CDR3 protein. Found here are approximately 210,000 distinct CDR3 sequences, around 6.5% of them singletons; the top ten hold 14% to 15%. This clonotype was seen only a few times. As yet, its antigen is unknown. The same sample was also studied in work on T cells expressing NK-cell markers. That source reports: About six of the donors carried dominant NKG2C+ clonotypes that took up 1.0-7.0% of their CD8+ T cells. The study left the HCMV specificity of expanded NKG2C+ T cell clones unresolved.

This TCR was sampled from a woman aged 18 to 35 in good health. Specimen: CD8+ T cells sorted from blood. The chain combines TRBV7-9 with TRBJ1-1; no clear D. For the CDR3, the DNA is TGTGCCAGCAGCTTCAAGGGAGGAACTGAAGCTTTCTTT. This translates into CASSFKGGTEAFF.